The 9 T cell receptor beta chains given below trace back to one sample, sequenced in a study of blood T cell repertoires in COVID-19 (dated by TCRdb to the early 2020s). The library was generated by the immunoSEQ multiplex PCR assay. TCRdb took this table from immuneACCESS and kept in-frame rearrangements with V and J called. Such tables lack part of the clones; where checked against another copy, unresolved V genes explain under half of the gap, and the rest is unexplained. The sample has 150,000 to 200,000 clones on record, roughly 85% of them singletons. 20% to 25% of the sample lies in the top ten. What was sequenced was peripheral blood. Source of these receptors: a man between 60 and 75 years old with active or convalescent COVID-19.

CDR3 sequence: CASSDFDRALEAYF. The DNA for the CDR3 is TGTGCCAGCAGTGATTTTGACAGGGCCCTTGAGGCGTACTTC. The V call is TRBV6-1, the J call TRBJ2-5, with TRBD1 identical over 7 bases. CDR1 is MNHNS and CDR2 is SASEGT in the germline V gene. CDR3 length: 14 amino acids. V dropped 3 bases and J dropped 13; count of bases not matched to a gene: 14.

The chain joins TRBV2 to TRBJ1-1, with 7 bases fitting TRBD1. CDR3 length: 13 residues. CDR1 and CDR2 from the germline V gene are SNHLY and FYNNEI. V lost 4 bases to trimming and J lost 1 base; unmatched junction nucleotides: 0. The CDR3 sequence is CASSGDRNTEAFF. CDR3 nucleotide sequence: TGTGCCAGCAGTGGGGACAGGAACACTGAAGCTTTCTTT.

Written as DNA, the CDR3 is TGTGCCAGCAGACCAAAGACAGGGGGCGGCACAGATACGCAGTATTTT. This sequence encodes CASRPKTGGGTDTQYF. This rearrangement joins TRBV3-1 (or the pseudogene TRBV3-2) to TRBJ2-3; TRBD1 aligns across 10 bases. Germline V gene lookup returns CDR1 LGHDT and CDR2 YNNKEL (reference sequence). The CDR3 extends over 16 amino acids. V was pared by 6 bases and J by 1 base, with 7 bases of the junction left unmatched.

The CDR3 spells CASSLGGAFRETQYF. The DNA of the CDR3 is TGCGCCAGCAGCTTAGGGGGGGCCTTTAGAGAGACCCAGTACTTC. This chain joins TRBV5-1 and TRBJ2-5, with D possibly matching TRBD2 (7 bases). Germline CDR1 is SGHRS and CDR2 is YFSETQ. The V and J ends lost 2 bases and 4 bases respectively, with 15 bases between them. The CDR3 contains 15 residues.

This chain uses TRBV7-2 with TRBJ2-2, with 10 bases fitting TRBD1. Germline CDR1 and CDR2: SGHTA and FQGNSA. Losses at the gene ends were 5 bases for V and 4 bases for J; bases not matched to a gene: 4. This CDR3 has 15 residues. The CDR3 DNA is TGTGCCAGCAGCAGGAGGACAGGGGGCACCGGGGAGCTGTTTTTT. It codes for CASSRRTGGTGELFF.

J is TRBJ2-2 and V is TRBV6-6; a weak D match, TRBD2 (5 bases). CDR3 length: 15 residues. V lost 0 bases, J lost 7 bases, and 12 bases lay in between. The V gene's germline CDR1 is MNHNY and CDR2 SVGAGI (reference sequence). CDR3 DNA: TGTGCCAGCAGTTACTCGGGCGGGTATAACGGGGAGCTGTTTTTT. The encoded protein is CASSYSGGYNGELFF.

The count of this clone is one. V and J are TRBV12-5 and TRBJ1-2; tentatively, D is TRBD1 (5 bases). The V gene's germline CDR1 is LGHNT and CDR2 FRNRAP. The V end was cut by 6 bases, the J end by 4 bases, with 21 bases between. The length of the CDR3 is 16 residues. The CDR3: CASGQGIRQTIYGYTF. The CDR3, as DNA: TGTGCTAGTGGCCAAGGAATAAGACAGACGATCTATGGCTACACCTTC.

This chain links TRBV12-2 with TRBJ1-1; no check of the table's D call, TRBD1, against the DNA was made. TRBV12-2 has pseudogene status. The CDR3 has 16 residues. The chain's CDR3 is CASRLPRDSLNTEAFF. CDR3 sequence (DNA): TGTGCAAGTCGCTTGCCCCGGGACAGTTTGAACACTGAAGCTTTCTTT.

The chain employs TRBV7-9 and TRBJ2-7, with D possibly TRBD1 on 6 matching bases. The ends were cut back, 5 bases at V and 4 bases at J, with 12 bases in the middle. The CDR3 is 13 residues long. Germline V lookup: CDR1 SEHNR, CDR2 FQNEAQ (reference sequence). CDR3 residues: CASSKRTVYEQYF. Written as DNA, the CDR3 is TGTGCCAGCAGCAAAAGGACAGTTTACGAGCAGTACTTC.